These 8 T cell receptor beta chains were sequenced from one sample in a study of regulatory T cells in long-lasting Graves disease. Building the TCR beta libraries relied on iRepertoire HTBI primers, and CDR3 regions underwent Arm-PCR. TCRdb ran MiXCR on the multiplex PCR reads and lists one entry per CDR3 protein. Here the sample spans hundreds of thousands of distinct CDR3 sequences, about 20% being singletons. As for time point: persistent/refractory GD, antithyroid drugs over 5 years with positive TRAb. The TCR library was made from RNA extracted from PBMCs. The specimen comprised peripheral blood mononuclear cells (PBMCs), sampled when the disease was refractory, from a patient treated with antithyroid drugs. The receptor set was obtained from a female donor with Graves disease.

The CDR3 DNA reads TGTGCCGGCCCAAGGGACAGGGGGTTTGGCCGCTCTGGAAACACCATATATTTT. Translation gives CAGPRDRGFGRSGNTIYF. J is TRBJ1-3 and V is TRBV7-9; 11 nucleotides match TRBD1. V shed 11 bases and J 0 bases; nucleotides not matched to a gene: 15. This CDR3 region has 18 residues. Germline CDR1 SEHNR, CDR2 FQNEAQ (reference sequence).

In this sample, this clonotype turned up a few times. This sequence joins TRBV24-1 and TRBJ2-2; 8 nucleotides agree with TRBD1. The V segment lost 3 bases and the J segment 4 bases; nucleotides outside the gene matches: 3. The CDR3 is 15 residues long. CDR1 is KGHDR, CDR2 SFDVKD, per germline. The CDR3 bases are TGTGCCACCAGTGATGACAGGGGTCTCACCGGGGAGCTGTTTTTT. This sequence encodes CATSDDRGLTGELFF.

This clonotype has a count of ten or more. This chain uses TRBV11-3 with TRBJ2-7, with D perhaps TRBD2 (5 bases). CDR1 and CDR2 from the germline V gene are SGHNT and YENEEA. The CDR3 length is 17 residues. The V end lost 5 bases, the J end lost 7 bases, and 27 bases lay between the germline ends. In nucleotides, the CDR3 is TGTGCCAGCAGCCGTGGGGAAAGTACAGACCGGCGAGGGGAGCAGTACTTC. This codes for CASSRGESTDRRGEQYF.

This clonotype was found a few times. This rearrangement joins TRBV18 to TRBJ1-2; D unclear. Deletions cut 3 bases from V and 3 bases from J, with 11 bases between. This CDR3 has 14 amino acids. CDR1 and CDR2 (germline): KGHSH, LQKENI. DNA for the CDR3: TGTGCCAGCTCACCCAGCGGGGAATACTATGGCTACACCTTC. This translates into CASSPSGEYYGYTF.

This clonotype showed up many times. V and J are TRBV14 and TRBJ1-1, with 10 bases aligning to TRBD1. Looked up from germline, CDR1 is SGHDN and CDR2 is FVKESK. This CDR3 is built from 13 residues. The junction had 5 bases not matched to a gene; V was cut back by 5 bases and J by 8 bases. The CDR3 bases are TGTGCCAGCAGCGCGACAGGGGGCGGAGAAGCTTTCTTT. Translating gives CASSATGGGEAFF.

At least ten counts were recorded for this clonotype. The chain uses TRBV28 and TRBJ1-2; D perhaps matches TRBD1 (5 bases). The germline CDR1 and CDR2 sequences are MDHEN and SYDVKM. The CDR3 is 13 residues long. V lost 7 bases and J 8 bases, leaving 17 bases between the germline ends. CDR3 bases: TGTGCCAGCACTCTATTCCAGGGTAGCGGCTACACCTTC. This gives the protein CASTLFQGSGYTF.

This clonotype was observed a few times. The V and J genes are TRBV28 and TRBJ1-3, with 10 bases matching TRBD1. CDR3 length equals 16 residues. V was pared by 5 bases and J by 2 bases, with 6 bases of the junction left unmatched. CDR1 and CDR2 (germline): MDHEN, SYDVKM. For the CDR3, the DNA is TGTGCCAGCAGTGCTCCCGGGACAGGGGCTGGAAACACCATATATTTT. Its protein product is CASSAPGTGAGNTIYF.

This clonotype was counted only a few times. The V gene is TRBV6-1, the J gene TRBJ1-5; D gene uncertain. The germline gives CDR1 MNHNS, CDR2 SASEGT. CDR3 size: 16 residues. V was clipped by 5 bases and J by 1 base, with 15 bases between them. In DNA form, the CDR3 reads TGTGCCAGCAGTCCCTTTTCAGGAGAAAGCAATCAGCCCCAGCATTTT. Residues: CASSPFSGESNQPQHF.